The T cell receptor (beta chain) under discussion was sequenced for a study of cytomegalovirus exposure and HLA in healthy donors. Study-level information: In a later analysis, the 130 or so validation repertoires were reported to have used the same platform as the roughly 600 first-cohort repertoires.

Some clones are missing from TCRdb's copy, which holds only in-frame ones; the method was immunoSEQ multiplex PCR. The sample shows about 140,000 clones, 70% to 90% of them seen only once. Comments on this clone: Its antigen is as yet unknown.

The germline V gene encodes CDR1 SGHDT and CDR2 YYEEEE. V was shortened by 4 bases and J by 0 bases, with 11 bases between the two germline ends. The CDR3 totals 15 residues. Study-wide points: The study recorded 150 to 200 TCR beta chains that were cytomegalovirus-associated. Reported results showed that the classifier diagnosed cytomegalovirus status with high specificity and sensitivity.

The clonotype was recovered from a man aged 18 to 29 in good health and CMV-seronegative. Sequences were obtained from PBMCs. J is TRBJ1-3 and V is TRBV5-6; TRBD1 is a possible D gene (5 bases). The CDR3 loop is CASSRWGVSGNTIYF. DNA of the CDR3: TGTGCCAGCAGCCGATGGGGGGTCTCTGGAAACACCATATATTTT.